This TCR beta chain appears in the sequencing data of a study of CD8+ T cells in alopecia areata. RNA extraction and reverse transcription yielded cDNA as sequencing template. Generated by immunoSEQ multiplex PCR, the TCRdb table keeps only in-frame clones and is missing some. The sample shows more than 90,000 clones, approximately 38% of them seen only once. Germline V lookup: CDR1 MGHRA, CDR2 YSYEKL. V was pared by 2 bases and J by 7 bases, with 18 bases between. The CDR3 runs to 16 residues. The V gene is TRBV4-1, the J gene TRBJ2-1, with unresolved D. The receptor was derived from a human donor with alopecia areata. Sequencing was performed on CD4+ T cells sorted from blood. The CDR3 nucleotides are TGCGCCAGCAGCCAACCCCCCAAGGACGTAGGAAATGAGCAGTTCTTC. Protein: CASSQPPKDVGNEQFF.